This T cell receptor beta chain was sequenced for a study of CD8+CD57+ T cells in acquired aplastic anemia. For the study at large: Average DNA yield from sorted CD4+ and CD8+ cells was about 3 ug.

Germline V lookup: CDR1 SGHTS, CDR2 YDEGEE. CDR3 length: 13 residues. V dropped 1 base and J dropped 5; count of bases not matched to a gene: 3. Study-level points and caveats: It was found that twenty-nine CD8+ CDR3 sequences were shared between patients and controls. No significant difference in CD8+ Simpson's diversity was found between patients and controls.

This clonotype has at least ten counts. Its antigen is not known. All patients picked for sequencing had shown, by flow cytometry, an expansion of CD8+CD57+ cells. Each patient carried a diagnosis of severe acquired aplastic anemia. The study profiled TCR beta VDJ and CDR3 using genomic DNA as template. One entry per CDR3 protein results from TCRdb running MiXCR on the reads. The sample records 310,000 or so distinct CDR3 sequences, under 60% being singletons. The material sequenced was sorted CD4+, CD8+, or CD8+CD57+ T cells (not recorded which) from PBMCs. V gene TRBV5-8 combines with J gene TRBJ2-7; 7 positions match TRBD1. The receptor comes from a human donor with aplastic anemia. This CDR3 reads CASSLSDRDEQYF. CDR3 nucleotide sequence: TGTGCCAGCAGCTTGTCTGACAGGGACGAGCAGTACTTC.